This record concerns one T cell receptor beta chain sequence. The antigen is undetermined. V dropped 6 bases and J dropped 7 bases, with 14 bases sitting between them. CDR3 length equals 13 residues. The germline gives CDR1 SGHDT, CDR2 YYEEEE. Libraries were prepared by immunoSEQ multiplex PCR; TCRdb keeps only in-frame clonotypes and omits some of them. The sample contains tens of thousands of clones, roughly 84% of which appear only once. This record belongs to a study of cytotoxic CD8 clonotypes in ibrutinib-treated CLL. Overall study context: A median 12 months of treatment, range 6 to 36, preceded the collection of response samples.

The study's findings and limits: Clonality at baseline surpassed age-matched healthy donors and tracked circulating CD8+ T-cell counts. The study found public clonotypes uncommon, contracting or stable on treatment. Sampling schedules were unmatched across sustained-remission and progressing patients.

Source: PBMCs, taken before ibrutinib treatment. The TCR was taken from a human donor with chronic lymphocytic leukemia. The chain uses TRBV5-6 and TRBJ1-5; unclear D gene. CDR3 nucleotide sequence: TGTGCCAGCACCCTCGGCGGGGTCCAGCCCCAGCATTTT. Protein product: CASTLGGVQPQHF.